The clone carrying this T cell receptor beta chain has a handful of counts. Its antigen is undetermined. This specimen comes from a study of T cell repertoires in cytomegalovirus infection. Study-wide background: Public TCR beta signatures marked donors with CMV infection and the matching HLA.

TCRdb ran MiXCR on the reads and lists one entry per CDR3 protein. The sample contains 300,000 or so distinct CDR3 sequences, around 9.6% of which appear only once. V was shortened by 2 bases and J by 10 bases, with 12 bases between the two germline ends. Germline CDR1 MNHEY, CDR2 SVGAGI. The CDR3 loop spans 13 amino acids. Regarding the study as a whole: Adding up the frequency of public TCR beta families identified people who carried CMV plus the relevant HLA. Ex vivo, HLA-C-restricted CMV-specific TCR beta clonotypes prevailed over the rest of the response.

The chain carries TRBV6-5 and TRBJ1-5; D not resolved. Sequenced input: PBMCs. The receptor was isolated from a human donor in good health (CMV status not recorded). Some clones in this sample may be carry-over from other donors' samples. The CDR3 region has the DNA TGTGCCAGCAGTTACGAACCGAACCGACCCCAGCATTTT. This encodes CASSYEPNRPQHF.